Detailed here is one TCR beta chain. cDNA synthesis used the whole RNA isolate, giving expressed TCRB sequences. Some clones are missing from TCRdb's copy, which holds only in-frame ones; the method was immunoSEQ multiplex PCR. The sample lists under 950,000 clones; roughly 16% were seen once. Per germline, CDR1 MNHEY and CDR2 SVGAGI. The CDR3 runs to 15 residues. V lost 0 bases to trimming and J lost 6 bases; unmatched junction nucleotides: 5. These data belong to a study of beta chain features in type 1 diabetes. The sequence came from a woman between 18 and 29 years old in good health. The genes are TRBV6-5 and TRBJ2-7; the match to TRBD1 covers 10 bases. What was sequenced was naive CD4+ T cells from blood. The chain's CDR3 is CASSYSLTGGGEQYF. In DNA form, the CDR3 reads TGTGCCAGCAGTTACTCCTTGACAGGGGGCGGCGAGCAGTACTTC.